The T cell receptor (beta chain) under discussion was sequenced for a study of OX40 agonist ivuxolimab in advanced cancers. The germline gives CDR1 MNHEY, CDR2 SMNVEV (reference sequence). CDR3 length equals 12 residues. V was shortened by 8 bases and J by 5 bases, with 7 bases between the two germline ends. The table came from immunoSEQ multiplex PCR; TCRdb's copy has only in-frame clones and leaves some out. Among around 100,000 clones listed, around 95% were seen once. This sequence originates from an adult with an advanced solid tumor such as melanoma, head and neck, liver or kidney cancer. This chain links TRBV27 with TRBJ1-6; D is unclear. The sequences come from CD4+ or CD8+ T cells sorted from blood, collected in a trial of the OX40 agonist ivuxolimab. For the CDR3, the DNA is TGTGCCAGCCGAGACCATAATTCACCCCTCCACTTT. As protein: CASRDHNSPLHF.